What follows describes a single T cell receptor beta chain. The record originates from a study of shared clonotypes between healthy human individuals. Study summary: The donors, two women and a few men, were aged 18 to 49.

Measured with immunoSEQ multiplex PCR; TCRdb has only the in-frame clones, and not every one. The sample carries a few million clones, approximately 96% recorded once. Germline-derived CDR1 and CDR2 are SGHAT and FQNNGV. Deletions cut 3 bases from V and 7 bases from J, with 15 bases between. The CDR3 sequence is 15 residues long. V gene TRBV11-2 combines with J gene TRBJ2-2; D ambiguous. Source material: naive CD4+ T cells sorted from blood. This sample's subset: CD45RA+ positively selected. The TCR comes from a man aged 18 to 29 in good health. The DNA for the CDR3 is TGTGCCAGCAGCTTTTCGGGTAGCATTGGCGGGGAGCTGTTTTTT. Protein sequence: CASSFSGSIGGELFF.